The following is a TCR beta chain sequence with its context. Germline V CDR1 and CDR2: KGHDR, SFDVKD. Between the trimmed V and J ends, which lost 3 bases and 2 bases, there was a span of 4 bases. The CDR3 runs 14 residues. With random hexamers, reverse transcription was performed on roughly 0.5 to 1 ug of RNA. TCRdb passed the immunoSEQ multiplex PCR reads through MiXCR, listing each CDR3 protein once. The repertoire holds 160,000 or so distinct CDR3 sequences, with approximately 94% as singletons. This sample was taken from a study of CD8 T cells in Susac syndrome. Sequenced: CD4+ T cells from PBMCs. The sequence was obtained from a human donor with Susac syndrome. The chain uses TRBV24-1 and TRBJ2-6; D gene unclear. CDR3 loop: CATSDGAGANVLTF. The CDR3 DNA follows: TGTGCCACCAGTGATGGGGCTGGGGCCAACGTCCTGACTTTC.